This TCR beta chain was obtained from a study of Ad26.COV2.S vaccination and SARS-CoV-2 variants. Background on the study: Dosing was one shot or two shots 56 days apart.

Trimming pared 4 bases from V and 1 base from J, leaving 14 bases between. The germline V gene encodes CDR1 GTSNPN and CDR2 SVGIG (reference sequence). The length of the CDR3 is 15 residues. The treatment denotes: 15 to 20 received Ad26.COV2.S at low or high dose, single or two shots; 5 received placebo; per-sample allocation not given. Specimens were obtained on day 63 following the first vaccine or placebo injection. On this clone: Its target is not known.

Profiled with immunoSEQ multiplex PCR; TCRdb holds only in-frame clones, not every one. The data contain hundreds of thousands of clones, around 89% of them singletons. Findings of the study overall: Vaccinees reportedly had broad spike-specific CD8+ and CD4+ T cell responses. Researchers reported similar non-spike TCR breadth in vaccine and placebo recipients. There was a possibility that the TCR breadth and depth analyses underestimated total T cell responses.

Sequenced material: peripheral blood, taken in a trial of Ad26.COV2.S vaccine versus placebo. The chain recombines TRBV30 with TRBJ1-3; D is unresolved. The TCR was taken from a person aged 18-65 years who received the Ad26.COV2.S COVID-19 vaccine or a placebo. CDR3 sequence (DNA): TGTGCCTGGACAGTGGGAGCGGGGTCTGGAAACACCATATATTTT. This translates into CAWTVGAGSGNTIYF.